A selection of T cell receptor beta chains follows, all from one sample in a study of cytomegalovirus exposure and HLA in healthy donors. Profiling relied on immunoSEQ multiplex PCR, and the TCRdb table lists in-frame clones only, not all of them. Among about 180,000 clones listed, 77% were seen once. Sequencing was done on a sample of PBMCs. Every receptor here comes from a woman aged 60-70 years in good health and CMV-seropositive. The CDR3 runs from the conserved cysteine through the conserved F or W. The D gene is left open where the match is weak. Clone size appears in some rows only: once, few, many, or a class for an expanded clone.

J gene: TRBJ2-7; clone size: -; V gene: TRBV5-4; D gene: -; CDR3 DNA: TGTGCCAGCAGCTTGGCAGGGGCCCACGAGCAGTACTTC; CDR3 protein: CASSLAGAHEQYF
J gene: TRBJ2-1; clone size: -; V gene: TRBV5-1; D gene: -; CDR3 DNA: TGCGCCAGCAGCTTGGCAGGCAGGGTCAATGAGCAGTTCTTC; CDR3 protein: CASSLAGRVNEQFF
J gene: TRBJ2-3; clone size: -; V gene: TRBV7-3; D gene: TRBD1; CDR3 DNA: TGTGCCAGCAGCTACGGGACAGGGAGAACAGATACGCAGTATTTT; CDR3 protein: CASSYGTGRTDTQYF
J gene: TRBJ1-1; clone size: few; V gene: TRBV9; D gene: -; CDR3 DNA: TGTGCCAGCAGCGTAGGACAGCTGGACACTGAAGCTTTCTTT; CDR3 protein: CASSVGQLDTEAFF
J gene: TRBJ2-3; clone size: few; V gene: TRBV29-1; D gene: TRBD2; CDR3 DNA: TGCAGCGTTGAGGGGGAGGGTGGGACAGATACGCAGTATTTT; CDR3 protein: CSVEGEGGTDTQYF
J gene: TRBJ1-5; clone size: -; V gene: TRBV30; D gene: TRBD1; CDR3 DNA: TGTGCCTGGAATACCCAGGGGGCGTTTGGCAATCAGCCCCAGCATTTT; CDR3 protein: CAWNTQGAFGNQPQHF
J gene: TRBJ1-5; clone size: -; V gene: TRBV21-1; D gene: -; CDR3 DNA: TGTGCCAGCAGCAACGGGGCGGGAGGGACAGGGGGCGAGGTAAGCAATCAGCCCCAGCATTTT; CDR3 protein: CASSNGAGGTGGEVSNQPQHF
J gene: TRBJ2-5; clone size: -; V gene: TRBV27; D gene: TRBD2; CDR3 DNA: TGTGCCAGCAGTAAAGCCGGGACTAGCGGGAGGGCCTGGGAGACCCAGTACTTC; CDR3 protein: CASSKAGTSGRAWETQYF
J gene: TRBJ2-1; clone size: -; V gene: TRBV5-4; D gene: TRBD2; CDR3 DNA: TGTGCCAGCAGTCCGGCGGGACTAGTCGATGAGCAGTTCTTC; CDR3 protein: CASSPAGLVDEQFF
J gene: TRBJ2-7; clone size: -; V gene: TRBV5-1; D gene: TRBD2; CDR3 DNA: TGCGCCAGCAGGGAGAAGGGACTAGCGGGATCCCCGGGGGATGAGCAGTACTTC; CDR3 protein: CASREKGLAGSPGDEQYF